The T cell receptor (beta chain) under discussion was sequenced for a study of metastatic and nonmetastatic thyroid tumors. Overall study context: It was across blood and tumor or nodule tissue from malignant and benign thyroid patients that repertoires were compared. Points from the study as a whole: Significantly greater TCR beta diversity was reportedly found in malignant thyroid tumors than in benign nodules (in blood and tumor).

This clone was counted at least ten times. Its antigen is unidentified. TCRdb re-clonotyped the PCR reads through MiXCR. The repertoire has about 24,000 clones, 20% to 30% of them found once; the top ten carry 10% to 15%. Among the patients, none had received any treatment before thyroid surgery. This TCR derives from a male donor with papillary thyroid cancer or a benign thyroid nodule (not recorded which). Some clones in this sample may be carry-over from other donors' samples. Sequenced: tumor tissue.

The CDR3 DNA sequence: TGTGCCAGCAGCTTAAGCAGGGGTTTTGAGACCCAGTACTTC. This encodes CASSLSRGFETQYF. The chain uses TRBV7-9 and TRBJ2-5, with a weak D call TRBD1 (6 bases). The ends were cut back, 2 bases at V and 5 bases at J, with 12 bases in the middle. The germline V gene encodes CDR1 SEHNR and CDR2 FQNEAQ (reference sequence). There are 14 residues in the CDR3.